These T cell receptor beta chains were read from a single sample in a study of T cell clones after liver transplantation. Here immunoSEQ multiplex PCR was the method, and the copy in TCRdb shows in-frame clones only, minus some. This table holds tens of thousands of clones, around 84% found once. The specimen comprised CD4+ T cells from blood, sampled before liver transplant. Source of these receptors: a human donor who received a liver transplant. Both conserved end residues are part of each CDR3. The D gene is left open where the match is weak. Only part of the rows carry a size: once, few, many, or a class if the clone is expanded.

d_gene: .
abundance: .
j_gene: TRBJ2-5
v_gene: TRBV6-1
CDR3nt: TGTGCCAGCAGTGAACTCAGGGTTGGTGAGACCCAGTACTTC
CDR3aa: CASSELRVGETQYF

d_gene: TRBD1
abundance: .
j_gene: TRBJ1-4
v_gene: TRBV2
CDR3nt: TGTGCCAGCAGTCTTCCCATCGGGACAGGGTTTGAAAAACTGTTTTTT
CDR3aa: CASSLPIGTGFEKLFF

d_gene: .
abundance: .
j_gene: TRBJ1-2
v_gene: TRBV19
CDR3nt: TGTGCCAGTAGCATAACACAGCTCAGTTATGGCTACACCTTC
CDR3aa: CASSITQLSYGYTF

d_gene: .
abundance: .
j_gene: TRBJ1-1
v_gene: TRBV19
CDR3nt: TGTGCCAGTAGTATAGATCTTGAGGGGGTAAAAGCTTTCTTT
CDR3aa: CASSIDLEGVKAFF

d_gene: TRBD2
abundance: .
j_gene: TRBJ2-1
v_gene: TRBV4-2
CDR3nt: TGTGCCAGCAGCCAAGACTCGACTAGCGGGGGGCTCAGCTCCTACAATGAGCAGTTCTTC
CDR3aa: CASSQDSTSGGLSSYNEQFF

d_gene: TRBD1
abundance: .
j_gene: TRBJ1-6
v_gene: TRBV29-1
CDR3nt: TGCAGCGCACAAACCGGGACAGGGCCTAATTCACCCCTCCACTTT
CDR3aa: CSAQTGTGPNSPLHF

d_gene: .
abundance: .
j_gene: TRBJ1-5
v_gene: TRBV25-1
CDR3nt: TGTGCCAGCAGTGGGGGTGGGGGTTACCAGCCCCAGCATTTT
CDR3aa: CASSGGGGYQPQHF

d_gene: .
abundance: .
j_gene: TRBJ2-1
v_gene: TRBV6-6
CDR3nt: TGTGCCAGCAGTCTCCCCGGGAATGAGCAGTTCTTC
CDR3aa: CASSLPGNEQFF

d_gene: .
abundance: .
j_gene: TRBJ1-5
v_gene: TRBV7-2
CDR3nt: TGTGCCAGCAGCTTAACAGCTAATCAGCCCCAGCATTTT
CDR3aa: CASSLTANQPQHF

d_gene: TRBD1
abundance: .
j_gene: TRBJ2-7
v_gene: TRBV4-3
CDR3nt: TGCGCCAGCAGCAGGACAGGTGTCCTCTCCTACGAGCAGTACTTC
CDR3aa: CASSRTGVLSYEQYF

d_gene: .
abundance: .
j_gene: TRBJ1-1
v_gene: TRBV7-3
CDR3nt: TGTGCCAGCAGCGGGGGAACGGACACTGAAGCTTTCTTT
CDR3aa: CASSGGTDTEAFF

d_gene: .
abundance: .
j_gene: TRBJ1-1
v_gene: TRBV5-1
CDR3nt: TGCGCCAGCAGCTGGACCGGCAAGAACACTGAAGCTTTCTTT
CDR3aa: CASSWTGKNTEAFF

d_gene: .
abundance: .
j_gene: TRBJ2-1
v_gene: TRBV7-6
CDR3nt: TGTGCCAGCAGCCCACATCCCGGGCATGAGCAGTTCTTC
CDR3aa: CASSPHPGHEQFF

d_gene: .
abundance: medium-sized
j_gene: TRBJ1-2
v_gene: TRBV5-1
CDR3nt: TGCGCCAGCAGACCATTGACGGATCCTATTTATGGCTACACCTTC
CDR3aa: CASRPLTDPIYGYTF

d_gene: .
abundance: .
j_gene: TRBJ1-5
v_gene: TRBV4-3
CDR3nt: TGCGCCAGCAGCCAAGATGCGGCGGAGCTCAATCAGCCCCAGCATTTT
CDR3aa: CASSQDAAELNQPQHF

d_gene: .
abundance: .
j_gene: TRBJ2-1
v_gene: TRBV11-2
CDR3nt: TGTGCCAGCAGCCCAAATTTTCCTAGTCCCCCTTTCTACAATGAGCAGTTCTTC
CDR3aa: CASSPNFPSPPFYNEQFF

d_gene: .
abundance: .
j_gene: TRBJ1-2
v_gene: TRBV7-8
CDR3nt: TGTGCCAGCAGCCCGGGGACTTCTTTCAACTATGGCTACACCTTC
CDR3aa: CASSPGTSFNYGYTF

d_gene: TRBD1
abundance: .
j_gene: TRBJ1-2
v_gene: TRBV6-1
CDR3nt: TGTGCCAGCAGTGAATCCAGGGGGAACTATGGCTACACCTTC
CDR3aa: CASSESRGNYGYTF

d_gene: .
abundance: .
j_gene: TRBJ1-4
v_gene: TRBV5-1
CDR3nt: TGCGCCAGCAGCCCCGCGTGGGGTAATGAAAAACTGTTTTTT
CDR3aa: CASSPAWGNEKLFF

d_gene: .
abundance: .
j_gene: TRBJ2-7
v_gene: TRBV18
CDR3nt: TGTGCCAGCTCACCAGGGCACGAGCAGTACTTC
CDR3aa: CASSPGHEQYF

d_gene: TRBD2
abundance: .
j_gene: TRBJ2-3
v_gene: TRBV2
CDR3nt: TGTGCCAGCACTCCTGGGACTAGCGGGGGCGCAGATACGCAGTATTTT
CDR3aa: CASTPGTSGGADTQYF

d_gene: TRBD1
abundance: .
j_gene: TRBJ1-3
v_gene: TRBV25-1
CDR3nt: TGTGCCAGCAGTGACTCCGGGACAGGGAACGGAAACACCATATATTTT
CDR3aa: CASSDSGTGNGNTIYF

d_gene: .
abundance: .
j_gene: TRBJ1-2
v_gene: TRBV11-3
CDR3nt: TGTGCCAGCAGCCAAGATACGGACTACGGTGGCTACACCTTC
CDR3aa: CASSQDTDYGGYTF

d_gene: TRBD2
abundance: .
j_gene: TRBJ2-5
v_gene: TRBV12-5
CDR3nt: TGTGCTAGTGGTTTGGGGCTAGCGGGGGGCCAAGAGACCCAGTACTTC
CDR3aa: CASGLGLAGGQETQYF

d_gene: TRBD1
abundance: .
j_gene: TRBJ1-4
v_gene: TRBV18
CDR3nt: TGTGCCAGCTCATCCGGGACAGGGGTCGAAAAACTGTTTTTT
CDR3aa: CASSSGTGVEKLFF

d_gene: .
abundance: once
j_gene: TRBJ2-6
v_gene: TRBV7-9
CDR3nt: TGTGCCAGCAGCTTAGTTGGGGTATCAGGGGCCAACGTCCTGACTTTC
CDR3aa: CASSLVGVSGANVLTF

d_gene: .
abundance: many
j_gene: TRBJ2-2
v_gene: TRBV15
CDR3nt: TGTGCCACCAGCAGAGATTCGGGGACCGGGGAGCTGTTTTTT
CDR3aa: CATSRDSGTGELFF

d_gene: TRBD2
abundance: .
j_gene: TRBJ2-5
v_gene: TRBV7-2
CDR3nt: TGTGCCAGCAGCTTAATGACTAGCGTACAAGAGACCCAGTACTTC
CDR3aa: CASSLMTSVQETQYF